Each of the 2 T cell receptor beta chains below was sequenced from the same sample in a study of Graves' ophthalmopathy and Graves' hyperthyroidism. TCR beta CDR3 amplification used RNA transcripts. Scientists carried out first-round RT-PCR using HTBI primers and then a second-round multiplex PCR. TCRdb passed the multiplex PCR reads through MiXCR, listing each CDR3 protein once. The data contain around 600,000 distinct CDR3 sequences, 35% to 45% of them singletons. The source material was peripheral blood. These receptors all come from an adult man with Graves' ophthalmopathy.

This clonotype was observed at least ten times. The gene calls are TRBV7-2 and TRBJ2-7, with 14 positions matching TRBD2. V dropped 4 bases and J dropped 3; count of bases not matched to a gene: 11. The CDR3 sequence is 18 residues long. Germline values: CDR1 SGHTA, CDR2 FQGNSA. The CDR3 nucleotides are TGTGCCAGCAGCTATAGGGGTCGGGGACTAGCGGGAGTCTACGAGCAGTACTTC. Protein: CASSYRGRGLAGVYEQYF.

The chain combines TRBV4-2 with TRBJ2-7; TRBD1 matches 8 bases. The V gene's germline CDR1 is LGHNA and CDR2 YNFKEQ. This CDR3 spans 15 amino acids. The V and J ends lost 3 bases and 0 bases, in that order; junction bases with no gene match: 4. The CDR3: CASSHTGGSSYEQYF. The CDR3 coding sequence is TGTGCCAGCAGCCACACAGGGGGGAGCTCCTACGAGCAGTACTTC.